This T cell receptor (beta chain) was captured in a study of cytomegalovirus exposure and HLA in healthy donors. Study-level points and caveats: HLA alleles showed associations with 16,951 TCR beta sequences in a later analysis, at a 0.05 false discovery rate. Analysis performed later showed TCR beta chains linked to HLA being more clonally expanded than equally common others. An analysis done earlier found most TCR beta V segments productive about 90% or about 30% of the time. Sequencing artifact likely explains a cluster of highly shared sequence variants.

The PCR contained 60 Vbeta and 13 Jbeta primers. Some clones are missing from TCRdb's copy, which holds only in-frame ones; the method was immunoSEQ multiplex PCR. In the table there are about 130,000 clones, 82% of which are singletons. Details on this clone: The target antigen is unknown.

This clonotype was sampled from a woman aged 45-65 years in good health and CMV-seropositive. Sample: PBMCs.

The CDR3, as DNA: TGTGCCACCAGCAGAGATTCCAGGGGAAATGCTCAGCCCCAGCATTTT. Translating gives CATSRDSRGNAQPQHF. The chain recombines TRBV15 with TRBJ1-5; a possible D gene is TRBD1 (6 bases). The CDR3 totals 16 residues. The V gene's germline CDR1 is LNHNV and CDR2 YYDKDF (reference sequence). Deletions cut 0 bases from V and 6 bases from J, with 15 bases between. Full variable domain (outside the CDR3, taken from reference TRBV15 and TRBJ1-5): DAMVIQNPRYQVTQFGKPVTLSCSQTLNHNVMYWYQQKSSQAPKLLFHYYDKDFNNEADTPDNFQSRRPNTSFCFLDIRSPGLGDTAMYLCATSRDSRGNAQPQHFGDGTRLSIL.